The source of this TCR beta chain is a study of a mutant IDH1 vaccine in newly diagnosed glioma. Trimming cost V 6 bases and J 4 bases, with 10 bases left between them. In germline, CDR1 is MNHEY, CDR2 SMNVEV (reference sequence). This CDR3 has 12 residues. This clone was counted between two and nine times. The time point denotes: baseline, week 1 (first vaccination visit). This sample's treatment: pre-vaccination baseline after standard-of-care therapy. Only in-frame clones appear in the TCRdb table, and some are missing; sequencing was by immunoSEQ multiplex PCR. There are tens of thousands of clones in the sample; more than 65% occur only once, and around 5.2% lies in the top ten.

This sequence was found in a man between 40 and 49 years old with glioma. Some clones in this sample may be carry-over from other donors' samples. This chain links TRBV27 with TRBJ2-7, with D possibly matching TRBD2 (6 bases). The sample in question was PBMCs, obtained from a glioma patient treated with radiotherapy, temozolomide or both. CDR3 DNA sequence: TGTGCCAGCAGAAATGGGGGGTACGAGCAGTACTTC. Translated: CASRNGGYEQYF.